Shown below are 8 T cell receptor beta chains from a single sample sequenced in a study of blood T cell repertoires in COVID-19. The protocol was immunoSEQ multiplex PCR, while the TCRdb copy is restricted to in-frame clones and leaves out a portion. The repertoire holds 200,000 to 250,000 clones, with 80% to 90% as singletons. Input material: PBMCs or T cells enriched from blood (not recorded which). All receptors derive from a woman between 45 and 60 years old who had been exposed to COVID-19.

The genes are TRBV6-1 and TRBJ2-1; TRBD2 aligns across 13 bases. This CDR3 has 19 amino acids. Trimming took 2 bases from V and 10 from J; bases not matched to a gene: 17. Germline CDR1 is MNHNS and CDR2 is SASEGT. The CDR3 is CASSEQGFGTSGGAQEQFF. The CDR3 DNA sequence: TGTGCCAGCAGTGAACAGGGTTTCGGCACTAGCGGGGGGGCTCAGGAGCAGTTCTTC.

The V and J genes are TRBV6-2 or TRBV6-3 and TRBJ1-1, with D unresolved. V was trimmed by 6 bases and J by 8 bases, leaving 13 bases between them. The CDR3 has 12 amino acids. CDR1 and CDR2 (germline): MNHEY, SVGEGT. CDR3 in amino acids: CASSTGPLEAFF. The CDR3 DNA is TGTGCCAGCAGCACCGGTCCTCTAGAAGCTTTCTTT.

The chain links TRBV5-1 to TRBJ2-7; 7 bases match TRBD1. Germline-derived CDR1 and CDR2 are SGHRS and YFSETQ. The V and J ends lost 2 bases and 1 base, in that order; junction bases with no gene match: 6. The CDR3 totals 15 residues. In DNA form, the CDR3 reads TGCGCCAGCAGCTTATCAGGGGGAAGGTCCTACGAGCAGTACTTC. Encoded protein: CASSLSGGRSYEQYF.

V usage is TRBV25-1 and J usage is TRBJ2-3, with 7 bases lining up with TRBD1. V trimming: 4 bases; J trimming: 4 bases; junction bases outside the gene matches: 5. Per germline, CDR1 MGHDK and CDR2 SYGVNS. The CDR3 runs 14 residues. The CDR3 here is CASSARQGSDTQYF. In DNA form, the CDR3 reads TGTGCCAGCAGTGCTCGACAGGGTTCAGATACGCAGTATTTT.

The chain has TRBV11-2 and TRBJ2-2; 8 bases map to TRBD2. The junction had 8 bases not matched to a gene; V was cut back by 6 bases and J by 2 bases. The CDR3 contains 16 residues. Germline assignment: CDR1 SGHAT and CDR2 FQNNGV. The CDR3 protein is CASSLGRGGNTGELFF. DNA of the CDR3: TGTGCCAGCAGTTTGGGACGGGGGGGAAACACCGGGGAGCTGTTTTTT.

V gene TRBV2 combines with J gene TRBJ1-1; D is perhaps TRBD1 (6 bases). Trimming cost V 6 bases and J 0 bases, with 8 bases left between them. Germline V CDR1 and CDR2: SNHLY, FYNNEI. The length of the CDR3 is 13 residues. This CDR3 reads CASRGAMNTEAFF. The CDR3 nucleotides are TGTGCCAGCAGGGGGGCAATGAACACTGAAGCTTTCTTT.

The CDR3 DNA is TGTGCCAGCAGCCCCCTAGGGGGCACTGAAGCTTTCTTT. This sequence encodes CASSPLGGTEAFF. This chain links TRBV14 with TRBJ1-1; tentatively, D is TRBD1 (6 bases). V lost 4 bases and J 4 bases, leaving 10 bases between the germline ends. CDR1 and CDR2 from the germline V gene are SGHDN and FVKESK. This CDR3 is built from 13 residues.

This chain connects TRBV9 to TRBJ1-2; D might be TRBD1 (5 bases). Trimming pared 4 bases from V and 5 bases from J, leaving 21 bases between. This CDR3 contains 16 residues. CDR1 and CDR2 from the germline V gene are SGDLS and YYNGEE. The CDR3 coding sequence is TGTGCCAGCAGCCTGGGGGGGTCGAGCCCTTTATATGGCTACACCTTC. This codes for CASSLGGSSPLYGYTF.